This T cell receptor beta chain derives from a study of T cell responses to AZD1222 COVID-19 vaccine. Study-wide findings and caveats: Spike-specific TCR breadth and depth were elevated following two AZD1222 doses. Reportedly, close to half of spike-specific TCRs are directed against unmutated variant regions. Of the AZD1222 recipients, only six or seven were seropositive at baseline.

Sequenced by immunoSEQ multiplex PCR; TCRdb stores in-frame clones only, minus some. The table has fewer than 110,000 clones, around 90% seen once. Concerning this clone: As yet, its antigen is unknown.

Trimming took 7 bases from V and 4 from J, leaving 13 bases between them. The germline V gene has CDR1 MNHEY and CDR2 SVGAGI. The CDR3 is 13 amino acids. Researchers grouped second doses given at about 4 or about 12 weeks into one pool. This receptor was identified in an adult who received the AZD1222 COVID-19 vaccine. The material sequenced was peripheral blood, taken 28 days after the second AZD1222 dose. The chain recombines TRBV6-5 with TRBJ1-1; a weak D match, TRBD1 (5 bases). For the CDR3, the DNA is TGTGCCAGCACCAGGACGGGGGGCACTGAAGCTTTCTTT. Amino acids: CASTRTGGTEAFF.